The rows below give T cell receptor beta chains drawn from one sample of a study of blood T cell repertoires in COVID-19. Measured with immunoSEQ multiplex PCR; TCRdb has only the in-frame clones, and not every one. This sample carries around 120,000 clones, about 87% of them seen once, and the ten largest clones take less than 30%. Sequenced input: peripheral blood. The receptor set was obtained from a woman in her seventies with acute or convalescent COVID-19. The CDR3 runs from the conserved cysteine through the conserved F or W. The order of the fields is clone size, V gene, J gene, D gene, CDR3 DNA, CDR3 protein. A D gene is named only where the DNA matches it firmly. Size is stated for part of the rows, as once, few or many counts, or as a class when the clone is expanded.

clone size: NA
V gene: TRBV6-4
J gene: TRBJ1-5
D gene: TRBD1
CDR3 DNA: TGTGCCAGCAAAGGGACAGACAATCAGCCCCAGCATTTT
CDR3 protein: CASKGTDNQPQHF

clone size: NA
V gene: TRBV7-6
J gene: TRBJ1-1
D gene: NA
CDR3 DNA: TGTGCCAGCAGCTTAGGAAGTGAAGGGGACTGGGGCACTGAAGCTTTCTTT
CDR3 protein: CASSLGSEGDWGTEAFF

clone size: NA
V gene: TRBV27
J gene: TRBJ1-1
D gene: TRBD1
CDR3 DNA: TGTGCCAGCAGTTTACCACCCGACAGGGGGAACACTGAAGCTTTCTTT
CDR3 protein: CASSLPPDRGNTEAFF

clone size: NA
V gene: TRBV5-6
J gene: TRBJ1-4
D gene: TRBD1
CDR3 DNA: TGTGCCAGCAGATTAGGCGGGACAGGAGGAAAAAAACTGTTTTTT
CDR3 protein: CASRLGGTGGKKLFF

clone size: NA
V gene: TRBV6-5
J gene: TRBJ2-2
D gene: NA
CDR3 DNA: TGTGCCAGCAGATTACCCGGGGCCGGGGAGCTGTTTTTT
CDR3 protein: CASRLPGAGELFF

clone size: once
V gene: TRBV20-1
J gene: TRBJ1-2
D gene: TRBD1
CDR3 DNA: TGCAGTGCTAGTGAGGGGGCGAGAGATGGCTACACCTTC
CDR3 protein: CSASEGARDGYTF

clone size: NA
V gene: TRBV28
J gene: TRBJ1-2
D gene: NA
CDR3 DNA: TGTGCCAGCAGTTATATGGAGAATGGCTACACCTTC
CDR3 protein: CASSYMENGYTF

clone size: NA
V gene: TRBV5-4
J gene: TRBJ2-1
D gene: TRBD1
CDR3 DNA: TGTGCCAGCACCAGGACAGGAAACAATGAGCAGTTCTTC
CDR3 protein: CASTRTGNNEQFF

clone size: NA
V gene: TRBV5-1
J gene: TRBJ1-1
D gene: NA
CDR3 DNA: TGCGCCAGCAGCCCCATCATAAGTTACGGTTTGACTGAAGCTTTCTTT
CDR3 protein: CASSPIISYGLTEAFF

clone size: NA
V gene: TRBV9
J gene: TRBJ2-7
D gene: NA
CDR3 DNA: TGTGCCAGCAGCGTAGGGTATCAGTTCGAATCCTACGAGCAGTACTTC
CDR3 protein: CASSVGYQFESYEQYF

clone size: NA
V gene: TRBV28
J gene: TRBJ2-1
D gene: NA
CDR3 DNA: TGTGCCAGCAGGCACATACAGGGATTGAATGAGCAGTTCTTC
CDR3 protein: CASRHIQGLNEQFF

clone size: NA
V gene: TRBV7-3
J gene: TRBJ2-2
D gene: TRBD1
CDR3 DNA: TGTGCCAGCAGCCCAGACAGGGGTTCGCTGTTTTTT
CDR3 protein: CASSPDRGSLFF

clone size: NA
V gene: TRBV5-1
J gene: TRBJ2-1
D gene: NA
CDR3 DNA: TGCGCCAGCAGCCCTTGGGGGGGCGATACCTACAATGAGCAGTTCTTC
CDR3 protein: CASSPWGGDTYNEQFF

clone size: NA
V gene: TRBV5-1
J gene: TRBJ2-5
D gene: TRBD2
CDR3 DNA: TGCGCCAGCAGCGCGGGACTAGCACCAGAGACCCAGTACTTC
CDR3 protein: CASSAGLAPETQYF

clone size: NA
V gene: TRBV4-1
J gene: TRBJ1-2
D gene: NA
CDR3 DNA: TGCGCCAGCAGCCAAGGCGAGGTAAACTATGGCTACACCTTC
CDR3 protein: CASSQGEVNYGYTF